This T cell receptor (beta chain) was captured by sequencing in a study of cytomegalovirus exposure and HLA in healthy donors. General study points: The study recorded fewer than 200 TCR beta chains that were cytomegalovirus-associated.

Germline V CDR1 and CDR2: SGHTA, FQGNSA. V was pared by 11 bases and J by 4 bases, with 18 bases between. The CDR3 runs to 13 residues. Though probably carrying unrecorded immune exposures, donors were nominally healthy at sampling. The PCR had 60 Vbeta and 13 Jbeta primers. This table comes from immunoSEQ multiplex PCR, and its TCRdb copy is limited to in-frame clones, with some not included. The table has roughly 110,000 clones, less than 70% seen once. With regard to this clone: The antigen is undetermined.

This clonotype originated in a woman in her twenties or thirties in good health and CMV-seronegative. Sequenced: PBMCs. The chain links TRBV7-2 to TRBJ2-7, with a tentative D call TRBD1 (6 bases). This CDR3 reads CASARGARYEQYF. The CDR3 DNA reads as TGTGCCTCGGCCAGGGGCGCGAGATACGAGCAGTACTTC. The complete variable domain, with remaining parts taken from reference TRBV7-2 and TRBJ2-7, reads GAGVSQSPSNKVTEKGKDVELRCDPISGHTALYWYRQSLGQGLEFLIYFQGNSAPDKSGLPSDRFSAERTGGSVSTLTIQRTQQEDSAVYLCASARGARYEQYFGPGTRLTVT.